This note documents a single T cell receptor beta chain sequence. Its antigen is unidentified. The germline gives CDR1 DFQATT, CDR2 SNEGSKA (reference sequence). V lost 1 base to trimming and J lost 4 bases; unmatched junction nucleotides: 3. The CDR3 extends over 14 amino acids. This sample is part of a study of response to subunit inactivated influenza vaccine. Findings of the study overall: Authors suggested few new T cells are recruited by each seasonal influenza vaccination.

TCRdb used MiXCR to reprocess the RT-PCR reads, holding one entry per CDR3 protein. The data show around 750,000 distinct CDR3 sequences, 20% to 25% seen once. This clonotype was obtained from a man aged 50-60 years who received an inactivated influenza vaccine. Sample: PBMCs from blood, taken more than 4 days after vaccination. The chain uses TRBV20-1 and TRBJ2-7; 11 nucleotides align to TRBD1. The CDR3 sequence is CSARGTGGEYEQYF. CDR3 coding DNA: TGCAGTGCTAGAGGGACAGGGGGCGAATACGAGCAGTACTTC.